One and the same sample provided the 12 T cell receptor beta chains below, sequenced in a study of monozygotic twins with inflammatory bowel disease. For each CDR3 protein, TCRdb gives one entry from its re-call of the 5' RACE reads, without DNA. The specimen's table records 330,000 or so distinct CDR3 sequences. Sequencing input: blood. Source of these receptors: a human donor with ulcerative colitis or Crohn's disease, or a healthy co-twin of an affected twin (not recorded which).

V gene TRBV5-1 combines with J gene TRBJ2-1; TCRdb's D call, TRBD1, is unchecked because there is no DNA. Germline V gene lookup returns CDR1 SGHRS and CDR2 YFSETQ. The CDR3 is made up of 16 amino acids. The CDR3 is CAGSRGTGDPYNEQFF.

The CDR3 protein is CASSSGTERGKLFF. The rearrangement uses TRBV7-2 and TRBJ1-4; TCRdb calls TRBD1, which cannot be checked without DNA. Germline V gene lookup returns CDR1 SGHTA and CDR2 FQGNSA. CDR3 length: 14 residues.

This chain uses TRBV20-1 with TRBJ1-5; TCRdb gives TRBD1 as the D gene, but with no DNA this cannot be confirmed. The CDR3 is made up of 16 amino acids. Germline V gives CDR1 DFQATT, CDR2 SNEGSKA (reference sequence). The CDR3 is CSARDVMGQTNQPQHF.

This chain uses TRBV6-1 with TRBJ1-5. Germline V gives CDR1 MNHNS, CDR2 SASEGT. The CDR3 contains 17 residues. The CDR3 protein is CASSTPSFGFSNQPQHF.

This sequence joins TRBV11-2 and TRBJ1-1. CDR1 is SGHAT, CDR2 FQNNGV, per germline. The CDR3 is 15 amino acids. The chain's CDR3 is CASSSQRLGRTEAFF.

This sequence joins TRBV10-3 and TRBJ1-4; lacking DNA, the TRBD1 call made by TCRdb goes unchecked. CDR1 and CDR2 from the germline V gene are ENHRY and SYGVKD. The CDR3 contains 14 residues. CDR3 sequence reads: CAISEGLSGEKLFF.

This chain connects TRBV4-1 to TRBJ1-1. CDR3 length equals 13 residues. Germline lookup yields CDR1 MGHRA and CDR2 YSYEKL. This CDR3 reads CASSVSGNTEAFF.

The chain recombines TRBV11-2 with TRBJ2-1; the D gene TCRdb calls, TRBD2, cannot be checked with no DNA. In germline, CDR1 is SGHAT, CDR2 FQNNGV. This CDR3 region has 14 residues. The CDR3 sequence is CASSFDPGTSKQFF.

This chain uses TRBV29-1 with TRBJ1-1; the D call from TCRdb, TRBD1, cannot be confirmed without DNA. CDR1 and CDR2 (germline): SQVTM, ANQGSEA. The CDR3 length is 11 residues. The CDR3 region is CSVGPRTEAFF.

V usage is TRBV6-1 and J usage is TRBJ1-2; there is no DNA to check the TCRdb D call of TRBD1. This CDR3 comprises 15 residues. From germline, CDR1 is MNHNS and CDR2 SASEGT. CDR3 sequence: CATGQGAAGNYGYTF.

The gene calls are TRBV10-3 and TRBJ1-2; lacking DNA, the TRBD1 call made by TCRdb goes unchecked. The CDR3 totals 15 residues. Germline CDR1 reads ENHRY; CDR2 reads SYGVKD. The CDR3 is CASMSQQPPGVRYTF.

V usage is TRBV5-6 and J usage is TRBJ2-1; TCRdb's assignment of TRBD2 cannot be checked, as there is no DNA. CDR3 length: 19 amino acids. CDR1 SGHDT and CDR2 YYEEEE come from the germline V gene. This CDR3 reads CASSLVIGLSGDPYNEQFF. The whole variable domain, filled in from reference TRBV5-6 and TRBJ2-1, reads DAGVTQSPTHLIKTRGQQVTLRCSPKSGHDTVSWYQQALGQGPQFIFQYYEEEERQRGNFPDRFSGHQFPNYSSELNVNALLLGDSALYLCASSLVIGLSGDPYNEQFFGPGTRLTVL.